This TCR beta chain was captured in a study of blood T cell repertoires in COVID-19. Study background: PBMCs, B-cell-depleted T cells, or T cells provided the cDNA or gDNA that made up the material.

The CDR3 runs to 13 residues. V lost 4 bases to trimming and J lost 8 bases, with 11 bases between them. CDR1 is MNHEY and CDR2 is SVGAGI in the germline V gene. Assay: immunoSEQ multiplex PCR; the TCRdb copy retains only in-frame clones and omits some. The sample shows about 280,000 clones, less than 90% of them seen only once. The specimen sequenced was peripheral blood. The sequence came from a human donor in a cohort sampled during active COVID-19. The J gene is TRBJ2-2, the V gene TRBV6-5; perhaps TRBD2 as D (6 bases). This CDR3 reads CASSWGVMGELFF. DNA of the CDR3: TGTGCCAGCAGTTGGGGGGTAATGGGGGAGCTGTTTTTT.